This T cell receptor beta chain was identified in a study of blood T cell repertoires in COVID-19. Study as a whole: Acute and convalescent COVID-19 samples came from the United States, Italy and Spain. T cells, B-cell-depleted T cells, or PBMCs provided the cDNA or gDNA that served as material.

In the study's own analysis: Amplifying reference gene primers gave estimates of nucleated cell counts. Data came from immunoSEQ multiplex PCR; TCRdb stores just in-frame clones and leaves some out. That table gives V, J and clone size, and the DNA gave D and trimming. The sample records 300,000 to 450,000 clones, around 84% being singletons. This clone was seen once. This CDR3 contains 16 residues. In germline, CDR1 is KGHDR, CDR2 SFDVKD. V lost 7 bases and J lost 5; bases outside the gene matches: 13. The clonotype originates from a woman in her late teens or twenties with acute or convalescent COVID-19. The sequencing input was peripheral blood. This chain uses TRBV24-1 with TRBJ2-5; TRBD1 agrees at 9 bases. This CDR3 is CATSLVRTGDGETQYF. CDR3 nucleotides: TGTGCCACCAGCCTAGTGAGGACAGGGGACGGCGAGACCCAGTACTTC.